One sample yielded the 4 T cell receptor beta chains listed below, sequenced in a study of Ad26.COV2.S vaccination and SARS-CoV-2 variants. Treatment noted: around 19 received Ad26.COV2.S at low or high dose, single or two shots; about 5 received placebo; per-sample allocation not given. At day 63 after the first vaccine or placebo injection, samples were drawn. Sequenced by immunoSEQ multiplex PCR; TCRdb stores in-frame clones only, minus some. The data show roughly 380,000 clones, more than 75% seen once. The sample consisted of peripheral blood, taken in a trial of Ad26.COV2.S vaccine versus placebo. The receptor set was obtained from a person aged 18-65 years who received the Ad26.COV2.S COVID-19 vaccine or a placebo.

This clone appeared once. CDR3 sequence reads: CASSQGLAGGQETQYF. As DNA, the CDR3 is TGTGCCAGCAGCCAGGGACTAGCGGGGGGCCAAGAGACCCAGTACTTC. The gene calls are TRBV7-3 and TRBJ2-5; TRBD2 matches at 15 bases. In germline, CDR1 is SGHTA, CDR2 FQGTGA. The V segment lost 5 bases and the J segment 1 base; nucleotides outside the gene matches: 2. The CDR3 runs 16 residues.

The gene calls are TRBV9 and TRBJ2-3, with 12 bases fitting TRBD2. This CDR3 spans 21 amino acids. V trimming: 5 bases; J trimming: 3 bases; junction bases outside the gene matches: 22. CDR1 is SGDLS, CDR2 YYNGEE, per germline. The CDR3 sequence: CASSVNPRTSGAVVGTDTQYF. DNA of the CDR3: TGTGCCAGCAGTGTAAACCCCCGGACTAGCGGGGCGGTAGTGGGTACAGATACGCAGTATTTT.

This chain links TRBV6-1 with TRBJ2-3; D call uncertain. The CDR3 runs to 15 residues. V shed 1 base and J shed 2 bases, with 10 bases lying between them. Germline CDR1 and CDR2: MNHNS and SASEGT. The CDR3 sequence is CASSEDPRFTDTQYF. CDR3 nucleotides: TGTGCCAGCAGTGAAGACCCCAGGTTCACAGATACGCAGTATTTT.

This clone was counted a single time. CDR3 region: CASYGGPLNTEAFF. CDR3 nucleotides: TGTGCCAGCTACGGGGGACCCTTGAACACTGAAGCTTTCTTT. The J gene is TRBJ1-1, the V gene TRBV28; D may be TRBD1 (5 bases). The CDR3 is made up of 14 amino acids. V dropped 8 bases and J dropped 0 bases, with 13 bases sitting between them. Germline V gene lookup returns CDR1 MDHEN and CDR2 SYDVKM.